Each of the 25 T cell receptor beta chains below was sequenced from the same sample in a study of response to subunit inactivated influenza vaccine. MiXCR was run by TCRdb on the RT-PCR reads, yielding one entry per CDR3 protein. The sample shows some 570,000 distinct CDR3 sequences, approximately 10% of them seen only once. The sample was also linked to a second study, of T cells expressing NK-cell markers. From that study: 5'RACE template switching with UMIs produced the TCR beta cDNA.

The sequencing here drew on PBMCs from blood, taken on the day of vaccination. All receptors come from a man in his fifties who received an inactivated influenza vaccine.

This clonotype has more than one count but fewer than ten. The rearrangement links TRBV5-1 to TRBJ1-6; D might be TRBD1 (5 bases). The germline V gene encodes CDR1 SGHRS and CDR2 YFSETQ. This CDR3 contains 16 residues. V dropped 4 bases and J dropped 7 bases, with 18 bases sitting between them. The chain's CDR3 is CASSTGTPDANSPLHF. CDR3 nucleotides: TGCGCCAGCAGCACCGGGACCCCTGACGCGAATTCACCCCTCCACTTT.

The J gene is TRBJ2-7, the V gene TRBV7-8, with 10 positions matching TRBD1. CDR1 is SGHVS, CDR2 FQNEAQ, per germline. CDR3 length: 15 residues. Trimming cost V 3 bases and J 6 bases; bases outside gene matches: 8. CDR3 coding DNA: TGTGCCAGCAGCTTGGCCGGGACAGGGGTTTCCGAGCAGTACTTC. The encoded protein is CASSLAGTGVSEQYF. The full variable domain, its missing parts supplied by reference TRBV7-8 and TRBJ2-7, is GAGVSQSPRYKVAKRGQDVALRCDPISGHVSLFWYQQALGQGPEFLTYFQNEAQLDKSGLPSDRFFAERPEGSVSTLKIQRTQQEDSAVYLCASSLAGTGVSEQYFGPGTRLTVT.

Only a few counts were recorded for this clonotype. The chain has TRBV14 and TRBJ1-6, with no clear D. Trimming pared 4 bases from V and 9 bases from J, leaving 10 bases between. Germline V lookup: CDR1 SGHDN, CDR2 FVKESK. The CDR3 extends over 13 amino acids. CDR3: CASSRDPGSPLHF. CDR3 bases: TGTGCCAGCAGCCGTGACCCAGGTTCACCCCTCCACTTT.

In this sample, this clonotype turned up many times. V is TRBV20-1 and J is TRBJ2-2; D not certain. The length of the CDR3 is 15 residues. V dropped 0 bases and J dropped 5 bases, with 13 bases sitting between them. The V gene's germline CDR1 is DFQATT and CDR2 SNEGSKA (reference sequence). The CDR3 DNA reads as TGCAGTGCTAGAGATCGTAACAGCAATACCGGGGAGCTGTTTTTT. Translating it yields CSARDRNSNTGELFF.

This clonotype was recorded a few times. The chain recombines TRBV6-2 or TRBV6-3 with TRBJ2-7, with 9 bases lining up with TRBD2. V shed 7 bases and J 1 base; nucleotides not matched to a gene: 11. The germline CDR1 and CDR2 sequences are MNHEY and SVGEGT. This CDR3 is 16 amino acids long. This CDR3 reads CASKTGSGRNSYEQYF. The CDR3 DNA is TGTGCCAGCAAAACTGGTAGCGGGAGAAATTCCTACGAGCAGTACTTC.

The CDR3 DNA is TGTGCCAGCAGCTTAACGGGAGACGGAAAACTGTTTTTT. Translating it yields CASSLTGDGKLFF. The chain combines TRBV7-9 with TRBJ1-4; D unclear. This CDR3 has 13 amino acids. The V end was cut by 2 bases, the J end by 10 bases, with 11 bases between. Germline V gene lookup returns CDR1 SEHNR and CDR2 FQNEAQ (reference sequence). Full variable domain (outside the CDR3, taken from reference TRBV7-9 and TRBJ1-4): DTGVSQNPRHKITKRGQNVTFRCDPISEHNRLYWYRQTLGQGPEFLTYFQNEAQLEKSRLLSDRFSAERPKGSFSTLEIQRTEQGDSAMYLCASSLTGDGKLFFGSGTQLSVL.

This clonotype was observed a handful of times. CDR3 sequence (DNA): TGCAGTGCGCGGAGGGTGAGCGGGGAGCTGTTTTTT. Its protein is CSARRVSGELFF. The chain recombines TRBV20-1 with TRBJ2-2, with D possibly being TRBD2 (6 bases). The V end lost 6 bases, the J end lost 7 bases, and 12 bases lay between the germline ends. Germline CDR1 is DFQATT and CDR2 is SNEGSKA (reference sequence). This CDR3 spans 12 amino acids.

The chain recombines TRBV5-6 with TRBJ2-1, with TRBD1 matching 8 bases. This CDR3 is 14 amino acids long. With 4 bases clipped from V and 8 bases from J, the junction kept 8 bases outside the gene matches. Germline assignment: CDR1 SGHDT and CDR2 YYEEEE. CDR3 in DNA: TGTGCCAGCAGCGGATTCGGCAGGGGGCATGAGCAGTTCTTC. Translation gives CASSGFGRGHEQFF.

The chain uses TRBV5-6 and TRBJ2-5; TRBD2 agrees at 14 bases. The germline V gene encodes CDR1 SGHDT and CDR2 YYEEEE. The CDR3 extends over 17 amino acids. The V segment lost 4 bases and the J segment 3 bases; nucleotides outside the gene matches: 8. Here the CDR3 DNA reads TGTGCCAGCAGCCCTGTGCCGGGACTAGCGGGGGAAGAGACCCAGTACTTC. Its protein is CASSPVPGLAGEETQYF. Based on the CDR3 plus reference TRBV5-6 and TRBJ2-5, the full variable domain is DAGVTQSPTHLIKTRGQQVTLRCSPKSGHDTVSWYQQALGQGPQFIFQYYEEEERQRGNFPDRFSGHQFPNYSSELNVNALLLGDSALYLCASSPVPGLAGEETQYFGPGTRLLVL.

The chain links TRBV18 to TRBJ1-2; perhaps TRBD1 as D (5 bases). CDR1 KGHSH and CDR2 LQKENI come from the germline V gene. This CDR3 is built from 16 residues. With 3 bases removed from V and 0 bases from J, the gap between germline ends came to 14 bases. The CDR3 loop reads CASSPIGGLSNYGYTF. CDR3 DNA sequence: TGTGCCAGCTCACCGATCGGGGGATTGTCTAACTATGGCTACACCTTC. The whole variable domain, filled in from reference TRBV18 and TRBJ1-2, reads NAGVMQNPRHLVRRRGQEARLRCSPMKGHSHVYWYRQLPEEGLKFMVYLQKENIIDESGMPKERFSAEFPKEGPSILRIQQVVRGDSAAYFCASSPIGGLSNYGYTFGSGTRLTVV.

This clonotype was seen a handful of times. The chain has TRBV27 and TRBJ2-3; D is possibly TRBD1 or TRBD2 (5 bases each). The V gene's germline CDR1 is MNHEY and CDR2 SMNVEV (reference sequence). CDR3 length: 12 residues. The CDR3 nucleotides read TGTGCAGCCGGGACCCTCACAGATACGCAGTATTTT. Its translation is CAAGTLTDTQYF.

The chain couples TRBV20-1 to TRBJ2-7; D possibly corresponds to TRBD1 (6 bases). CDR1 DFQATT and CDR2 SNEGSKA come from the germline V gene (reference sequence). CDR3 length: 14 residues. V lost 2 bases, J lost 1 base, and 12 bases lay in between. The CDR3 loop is CSARLTGFSYEQYF. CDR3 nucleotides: TGCAGTGCTAGACTCACAGGGTTTTCCTACGAGCAGTACTTC.

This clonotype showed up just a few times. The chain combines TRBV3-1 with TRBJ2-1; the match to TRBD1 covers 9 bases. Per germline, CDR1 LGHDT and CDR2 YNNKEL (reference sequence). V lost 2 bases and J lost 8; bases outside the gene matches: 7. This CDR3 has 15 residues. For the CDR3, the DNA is TGTGCCAGCAGCCAAACGGACAGGGGCGCCTATGAGCAGTTCTTC. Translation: CASSQTDRGAYEQFF.

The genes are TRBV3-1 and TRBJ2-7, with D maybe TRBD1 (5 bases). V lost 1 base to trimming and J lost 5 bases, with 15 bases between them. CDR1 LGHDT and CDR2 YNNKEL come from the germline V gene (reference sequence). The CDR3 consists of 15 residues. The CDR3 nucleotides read TGTGCCAGCAGCCAAGGACAGCTGAGGACCAACGAGCAGTACTTC. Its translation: CASSQGQLRTNEQYF.

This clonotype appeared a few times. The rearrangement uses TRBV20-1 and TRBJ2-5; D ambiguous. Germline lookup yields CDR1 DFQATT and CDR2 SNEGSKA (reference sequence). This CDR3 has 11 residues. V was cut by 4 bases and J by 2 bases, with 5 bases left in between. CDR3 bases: TGCAGTGCTAAACTACAAGAGACCCAGTACTTC. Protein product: CSAKLQETQYF.

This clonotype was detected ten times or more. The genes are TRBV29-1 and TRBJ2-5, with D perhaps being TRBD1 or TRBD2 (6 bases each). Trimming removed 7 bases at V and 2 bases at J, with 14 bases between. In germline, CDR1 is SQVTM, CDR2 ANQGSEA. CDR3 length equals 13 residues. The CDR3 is CSAGGTNQETQYF. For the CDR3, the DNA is TGCAGCGCCGGCGGGACAAATCAAGAGACCCAGTACTTC. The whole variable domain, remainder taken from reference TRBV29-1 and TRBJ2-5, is SAVISQKPSRDICQRGTSLTIQCQVDSQVTMMFWYRQQPGQSLTLIATANQGSEATYESGFVIDKFPISRPNLTFSTLTVSNMSPEDSSIYLCSAGGTNQETQYFGPGTRLLVL.

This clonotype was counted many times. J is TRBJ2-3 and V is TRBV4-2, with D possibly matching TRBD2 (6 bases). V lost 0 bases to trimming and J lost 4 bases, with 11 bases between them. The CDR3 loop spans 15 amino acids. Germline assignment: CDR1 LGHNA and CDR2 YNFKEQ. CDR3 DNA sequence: TGTGCCAGCAGCCAAGAGGGGGGAACTTCAGATACGCAGTATTTT. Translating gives CASSQEGGTSDTQYF.

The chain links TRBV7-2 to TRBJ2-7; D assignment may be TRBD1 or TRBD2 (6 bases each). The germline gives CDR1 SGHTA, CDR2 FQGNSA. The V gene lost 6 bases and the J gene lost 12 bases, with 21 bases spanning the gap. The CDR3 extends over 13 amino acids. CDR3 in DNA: TGTGCCAGCAGTCCAGTTCCGGGGGCCCGAGGGTACTTC. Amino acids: CASSPVPGARGYF.

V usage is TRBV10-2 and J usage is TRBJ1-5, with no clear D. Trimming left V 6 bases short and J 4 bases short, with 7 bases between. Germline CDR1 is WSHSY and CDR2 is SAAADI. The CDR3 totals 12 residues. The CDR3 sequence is CASRSQNQPQHF. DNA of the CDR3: TGCGCCAGCAGGTCACAAAATCAGCCCCAGCATTTT.

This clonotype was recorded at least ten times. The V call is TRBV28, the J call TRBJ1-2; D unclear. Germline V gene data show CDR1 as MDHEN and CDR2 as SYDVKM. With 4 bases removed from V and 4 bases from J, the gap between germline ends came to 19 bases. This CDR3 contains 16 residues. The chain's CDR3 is CASSSPTLNWGYGYTF. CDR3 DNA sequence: TGTGCCAGCAGTTCCCCGACACTGAACTGGGGCTATGGCTACACCTTC.

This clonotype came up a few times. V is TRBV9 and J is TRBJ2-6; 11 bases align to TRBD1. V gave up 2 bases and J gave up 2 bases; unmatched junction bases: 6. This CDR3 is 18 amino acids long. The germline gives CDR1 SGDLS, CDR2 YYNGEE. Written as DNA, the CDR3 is TGTGCCAGCAGCGTTGGACCGGGACAGGGGGCTGGGGCCAACGTCCTGACTTTC. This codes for CASSVGPGQGAGANVLTF.

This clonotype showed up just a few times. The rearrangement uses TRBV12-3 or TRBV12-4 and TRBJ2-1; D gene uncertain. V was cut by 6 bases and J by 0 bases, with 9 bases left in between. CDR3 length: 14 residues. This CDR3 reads CASRFTSSYNEQFF. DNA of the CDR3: TGTGCCAGCAGGTTTACAAGCTCCTACAATGAGCAGTTCTTC.

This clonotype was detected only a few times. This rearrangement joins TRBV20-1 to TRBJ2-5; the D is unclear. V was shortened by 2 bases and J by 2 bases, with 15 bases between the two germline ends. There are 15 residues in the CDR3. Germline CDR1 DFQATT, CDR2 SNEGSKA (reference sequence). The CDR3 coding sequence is TGCAGTGCTAGAAGGCCCGGTAGATTACAAGAGACCCAGTACTTC. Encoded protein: CSARRPGRLQETQYF.

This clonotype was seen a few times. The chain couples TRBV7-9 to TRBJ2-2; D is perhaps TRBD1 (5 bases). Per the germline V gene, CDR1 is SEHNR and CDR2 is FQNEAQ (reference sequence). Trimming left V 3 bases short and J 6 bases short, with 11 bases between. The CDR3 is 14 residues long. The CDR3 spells CASSFSRVAGELFF. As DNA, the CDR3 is TGTGCCAGCAGCTTTAGCAGGGTGGCCGGGGAGCTGTTTTTT.

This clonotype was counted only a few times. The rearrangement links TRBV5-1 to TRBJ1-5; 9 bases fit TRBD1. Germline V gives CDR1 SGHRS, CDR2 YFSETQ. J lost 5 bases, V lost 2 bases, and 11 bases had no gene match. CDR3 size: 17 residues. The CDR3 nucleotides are TGCGCCAGCAGCTTACGTCCCGGGACAGGGCCCGATCAGCCCCAGCATTTT. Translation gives CASSLRPGTGPDQPQHF. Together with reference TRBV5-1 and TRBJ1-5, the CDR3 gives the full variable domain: KAGVTQTPRYLIKTRGQQVTLSCSPISGHRSVSWYQQTPGQGLQFLFEYFSETQRNKGNFPGRFSGRQFSNSRSEMNVSTLELGDSALYLCASSLRPGTGPDQPQHFGDGTRLSIL.